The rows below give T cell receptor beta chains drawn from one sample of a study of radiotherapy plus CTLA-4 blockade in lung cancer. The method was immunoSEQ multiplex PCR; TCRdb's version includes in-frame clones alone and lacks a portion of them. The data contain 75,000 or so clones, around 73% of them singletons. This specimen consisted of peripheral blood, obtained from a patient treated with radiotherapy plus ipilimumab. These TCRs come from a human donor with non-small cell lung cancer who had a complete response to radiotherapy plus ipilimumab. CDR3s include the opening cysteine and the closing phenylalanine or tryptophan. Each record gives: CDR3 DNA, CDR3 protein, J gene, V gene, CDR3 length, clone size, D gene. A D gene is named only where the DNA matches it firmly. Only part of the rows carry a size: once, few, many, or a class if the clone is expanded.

DNA: TGTGCCAGCAGCTCAACCGGGACAGCGGACAAGTATGGCTACACCTTC
CDR3: CASSSTGTADKYGYTF
J: TRBJ1-2
V: TRBV7-9
length: 16
size: NA
D: TRBD1

DNA: TGTGCCACCCGATATGGCGGATGGGGTAGGGAGCAGTACTTC
CDR3: CATRYGGWGREQYF
J: TRBJ2-7
V: TRBV6-5
length: 14
size: NA
D: NA

DNA: TGTGCCTGGAGTGTACCGGGGGGGACAGATACGCAGTATTTT
CDR3: CAWSVPGGTDTQYF
J: TRBJ2-3
V: TRBV30
length: 14
size: NA
D: TRBD2

DNA: TGCAGCGTTACCGAACCAAACACCATATATTTT
CDR3: CSVTEPNTIYF
J: TRBJ1-3
V: TRBV29-1
length: 11
size: NA
D: NA

DNA: TGTGCCAGCAGCTGGGGGACGGATTCCCCCCAGTTCTTC
CDR3: CASSWGTDSPQFF
J: TRBJ2-1
V: TRBV5-6
length: 13
size: NA
D: NA

DNA: TGTGCCAGCGGCGGGGACTACTACAATGAGCAGTTCTTC
CDR3: CASGGDYYNEQFF
J: TRBJ2-1
V: TRBV9
length: 13
size: NA
D: TRBD2

DNA: TGTGCCAGCAGTCCTCTGGAGGTCTCGAACACTGAAGCTTTCTTT
CDR3: CASSPLEVSNTEAFF
J: TRBJ1-1
V: TRBV6-1
length: 15
size: NA
D: NA

DNA: TGTGCCAGCAGCTTGCTCAGGAACACCGGGGAGCTGTTTTTT
CDR3: CASSLLRNTGELFF
J: TRBJ2-2
V: TRBV11-2
length: 14
size: once
D: NA

DNA: TGTGCCAGCCATAGCGGGGGCGCCTACAATGAGCAGTTCTTC
CDR3: CASHSGGAYNEQFF
J: TRBJ2-1
V: TRBV27
length: 14
size: NA
D: TRBD2

DNA: TGTGCCAGCAGCCCCGACAGGGGAAATACTGAAGCTTTCTTT
CDR3: CASSPDRGNTEAFF
J: TRBJ1-1
V: TRBV7-2
length: 14
size: NA
D: TRBD1

DNA: TGCGCCAGCAGGCAGGATGGGAGCTCCTACAATGAGCAGTTCTTC
CDR3: CASRQDGSSYNEQFF
J: TRBJ2-1
V: TRBV5-1
length: 15
size: NA
D: NA

DNA: TGTGCCAGCAGCTTAGAGGAGTGGGGTAGCAATCAGCCCCAGCATTTT
CDR3: CASSLEEWGSNQPQHF
J: TRBJ1-5
V: TRBV7-9
length: 16
size: NA
D: NA

DNA: TGTGCCATCAGCTTTAGCGGGGGCAGCACAGATACGCAGTATTTT
CDR3: CAISFSGGSTDTQYF
J: TRBJ2-3
V: TRBV10-3
length: 15
size: NA
D: TRBD2

DNA: TGTGCCAGCAGCTCTCGGGGTCGCTATGGCTACACCTTC
CDR3: CASSSRGRYGYTF
J: TRBJ1-2
V: TRBV11-3
length: 13
size: NA
D: NA

DNA: TGTGCCAGCAGAATTACAGGTGTGGGAAACACTGAAGCTTTCTTT
CDR3: CASRITGVGNTEAFF
J: TRBJ1-1
V: TRBV6-6
length: 15
size: NA
D: NA

DNA: TGTGCCAGCAGCCTCCTCCGGGGGCGAACCTACAATGAGCAGTTCTTC
CDR3: CASSLLRGRTYNEQFF
J: TRBJ2-1
V: TRBV11-2
length: 16
size: few
D: NA

DNA: TGTGCCAGCAGCTTAGAATGGTCCTTCACAGATACGCAGTATTTT
CDR3: CASSLEWSFTDTQYF
J: TRBJ2-3
V: TRBV11-2
length: 15
size: NA
D: NA

DNA: TGTGCCAGCAGCTCCACCGCTGGGGGACAGCGCTACACCTTC
CDR3: CASSSTAGGQRYTF
J: TRBJ1-2
V: TRBV7-9
length: 14
size: NA
D: TRBD1

DNA: TGTGCCAGCAGCTTTAGCAACAATCAGCCCCAGCATTTT
CDR3: CASSFSNNQPQHF
J: TRBJ1-5
V: TRBV7-2
length: 13
size: NA
D: NA

DNA: TGTGCCAGTAGTCACACAGATACGCAGTATTTT
CDR3: CASSHTDTQYF
J: TRBJ2-3
V: TRBV19
length: 11
size: few
D: NA

DNA: TGTGCCAGCAGTGGACTGCTCTCTGGAAACACCATATATTTT
CDR3: CASSGLLSGNTIYF
J: TRBJ1-3
V: TRBV2
length: 14
size: NA
D: NA

DNA: TGTGCCAGCAGCCTCGGGACAGGGATGGGGGGCGAGCAGTTCTTC
CDR3: CASSLGTGMGGEQFF
J: TRBJ2-1
V: TRBV11-3
length: 15
size: NA
D: TRBD1

DNA: TGTGCCATCATTGATCTCAACACCGGGGAGCTGTTTTTT
CDR3: CAIIDLNTGELFF
J: TRBJ2-2
V: TRBV10-3
length: 13
size: NA
D: NA

DNA: TGTGCCAGCAGTTACGAACCAGCGGAGAACTACAATGAGCAGTTCTTC
CDR3: CASSYEPAENYNEQFF
J: TRBJ2-1
V: TRBV6-5
length: 16
size: once
D: NA

DNA: TGCGCCAGCAGCTGGTCCGGGACACCAGATCAGCCCCAGCATTTT
CDR3: CASSWSGTPDQPQHF
J: TRBJ1-5
V: TRBV5-1
length: 15
size: NA
D: NA

DNA: TGTGCCCTTGGGGCGGATAACACCGGGGAGCTGTTTTTT
CDR3: CALGADNTGELFF
J: TRBJ2-2
V: TRBV10-3
length: 13
size: many
D: NA

DNA: TGTGCTAGTGGTTCTGCCGGGACAGGTTCCAAAAACATTCAGTACTTC
CDR3: CASGSAGTGSKNIQYF
J: TRBJ2-4
V: TRBV12-5
length: 16
size: NA
D: TRBD1

DNA: TGTGCCAGTCTGGGCAGGGAGGGCACTGAAGCTTTCTTT
CDR3: CASLGREGTEAFF
J: TRBJ1-1
V: TRBV18
length: 13
size: few
D: NA

DNA: TGTGCCAGTAGCGCGCTGTGGAACCCTAACTATGGCTACACCTTC
CDR3: CASSALWNPNYGYTF
J: TRBJ1-2
V: TRBV19
length: 15
size: NA
D: NA

DNA: TGTGCCAGTAGTATAGCAGGGAACTACGAGCGGTACTTC
CDR3: CASSIAGNYERYF
J: TRBJ2-7
V: TRBV19
length: 13
size: NA
D: NA

DNA: TGTGCCAGCAGTGTCGAGGGGGGCAAACTCCCGTTCTTC
CDR3: CASSVEGGKLPFF
J: TRBJ2-1
V: TRBV6-4
length: 13
size: NA
D: NA

DNA: TGCAGCGTGTGGGAGACAGGGGGACCCAACTATGGCTACACCTTC
CDR3: CSVWETGGPNYGYTF
J: TRBJ1-2
V: TRBV29-1
length: 15
size: few
D: TRBD1

DNA: TGCGCCAGCAGCCAAGCGGACAGGGACCCCACAGGTACGCAGTATTTT
CDR3: CASSQADRDPTGTQYF
J: TRBJ2-3
V: TRBV4-3
length: 16
size: NA
D: TRBD1

DNA: TGTGCCTGGAGTGGCGGACAGGGGGCAGAAGATACGCAGTATTTT
CDR3: CAWSGGQGAEDTQYF
J: TRBJ2-3
V: TRBV30
length: 15
size: NA
D: TRBD1

DNA: TGTGCCAGCAGCTTAGGTGCGGACAGGATGACTGGAAACACCATATATTTT
CDR3: CASSLGADRMTGNTIYF
J: TRBJ1-3
V: TRBV7-9
length: 17
size: once
D: TRBD1

DNA: TGTGCCAGCAGCCCCTTAGCGGGGGAAGAGACCCAGTACTTC
CDR3: CASSPLAGEETQYF
J: TRBJ2-5
V: TRBV11-2
length: 14
size: NA
D: TRBD2

DNA: TGTGCCACCAGCAGAGAACTGGCCTCCCGCAATGAGCAGTTCTTC
CDR3: CATSRELASRNEQFF
J: TRBJ2-1
V: TRBV15
length: 15
size: NA
D: NA

DNA: TGTGCCAGCAGTTACTCATGGGGGGAGCTGTTTTTT
CDR3: CASSYSWGELFF
J: TRBJ2-2
V: TRBV6-5
length: 12
size: NA
D: NA

DNA: TGTGCCAGTAAGTCTCAGGTCACAGATACGCAGTATTTT
CDR3: CASKSQVTDTQYF
J: TRBJ2-3
V: TRBV19
length: 13
size: NA
D: NA

DNA: TGTGCCAGCAGCTCGGGACAGATTTTCAATCAGCCCCAGCATTTT
CDR3: CASSSGQIFNQPQHF
J: TRBJ1-5
V: TRBV5-6
length: 15
size: NA
D: TRBD1

DNA: TGTGCCAGCAGCTTAGCCCGACTGGAGGGCTTCCTTGAGCAGTTCTTC
CDR3: CASSLARLEGFLEQFF
J: TRBJ2-1
V: TRBV7-2
length: 16
size: NA
D: NA